This T cell receptor (beta chain) appears in the sequencing data of a study of graft-versus-host responses after intestinal transplantation listed by TCRdb under 2021. With regard to the full study: Multivisceral, liver-intestinal, or isolated intestinal transplants were received by the recipients. Every recipient was given anti-thymocyte globulin induction, followed by approximately three years of maintenance tacrolimus and steroids. After intestinal transplantation, graft-versus-host and host-versus-graft alloreactive T cell clones in the graft, circulation and bone marrow were tracked using bulk TCR-beta CDR3 sequencing. To identify alloreactive clones, pre-transplant mixed lymphocyte reaction products were sequenced and compared with unstimulated pre-transplant donor and recipient T cells. The cohort enrolled some 25 intestinal transplant recipients including one retransplant, and 3 patients lacking pretransplant specimens were excluded. A peak of at least 4% donor T cells among recipient peripheral blood mononuclear cells was the definition used for donor T cell macrochimerism. Rather than being sequenced by the commercial service, samples from three later patients were sequenced in-house on an Illumina MiSeq and processed with MiXCR.

Library preparation employed the immunoSEQ multiplex PCR assay. Adaptive Biotechnologies carried out high-throughput TCR-beta CDR3 sequencing of genomic DNA for most patients. The study's processing was this. TCR sequencing data for around 19 patients were retrieved from Adaptive's ImmunoSEQ software; three other patients were processed with MiXCR and VDJtools. CDR3 nucleotide sequences shared between donor and recipient were removed because the origin of such sequences could not be assigned. At least 2-fold expansion over unstimulated cells and a minimum CFSE-low frequency of 0.002% (template counts) or 0.001% (read counts) were required for clones to be classified as alloreactive. Clones detected in sequenced pre-transplant spleen, lymph node, or MLR CFSE-low populations of the donor or recipient were defined as mappable. The cumulative frequency of alloreactive clones was calculated as a percentage of all sequences, weighted by copy number. The table comes from immuneACCESS by way of TCRdb, which keeps in-frame sequences with V and J called. Part of the clones is missing from these tables; in studies checked, under half for an unresolved V gene and the rest for unknown reasons. That table is the source of V, J and clone size, and D and trimming were worked out from the DNA. The sample contains 3,500 to 5,000 clones, 70% to 90% of them found a single time. The ten largest clones represent 4% to 5.5% of the sample.

V is shortened by 9 bases, J by 2 bases, and the region joining them spans 20 bases. CDR1 and CDR2 were assigned from the germline V gene as MRHNA and SNTAGT. From its cysteine to its phenylalanine, the CDR3 spans 17 amino acids. Just CDR3 DNA is preserved here, 51 bases in frame from base 1. Dithiothreitol, EDTA incubations and collagenase D digestion were used to isolate intraepithelial and lamina propria lymphocytes from graft specimens. Serial intestinal graft biopsy specimens collected up to 600 days after transplant underwent bulk TCR-beta sequencing. Turning to this clone: Its binding antigen is unknown. Per-base qualities were not stored, and no clone one base away is much larger.

General findings and caveats noted by the study authors: Conclusions were limited by the relatively low number and heterogeneity of intestinal transplant patients. Patients with donor T cell macrochimerism had high GvH to HvG T cell clonal ratios in their allografts. GvH clones were detected in recipient bone marrow, and some of these GvH clones were observed earlier in ileal mucosa or blood, consistent with an intestinal mucosal origin. Peak levels of circulating GvH clones were associated with declines in HvG clones early after transplant.

The chain couples TRBV6-4 to TRBJ1-6; D gene: possibly TRBD1, on 6 matching bases. The specimen was ileum tissue, collected 662 days after intestinal transplant. The clonotype originates from a human patient who received an intestinal transplant, so some T cells may come from the graft donor. The DNA sequence is given as TGTGCCAGAAAGGGGCAGGGGAAGGGGCCCTATAATTCACCCCTCCACTTT. This sequence encodes CARKGQGKGPYNSPLHF.